The T cell receptor (beta chain) under discussion was sequenced for a study of cytomegalovirus exposure and HLA in healthy donors. Whole-study context: Early on, a data release was issued that held 85 million to 95 million unique TCRs from HLA-typed donors.

Use of 60 Vbeta and 13 Jbeta primers characterized the PCR. TCRdb's table, derived via immunoSEQ multiplex PCR, lists solely in-frame clones and lacks some. The table lists some 160,000 clones, over 80% of them singletons. This clone appeared a single time. The ends were cut back, 2 bases at V and 9 bases at J, with 8 bases in the middle. This CDR3 comprises 12 residues. Germline values: CDR1 MNHNY, CDR2 SVGAGI (reference sequence). What was sequenced was PBMCs. J is TRBJ2-1 and V is TRBV6-6; D remains ambiguous. The clonotype originates from a woman younger than 30 in good health and CMV-seronegative. In DNA form, the CDR3 reads TGTGCCAGCAGTTACCCTCGGTCTGAGCAGTTCTTC. Translating gives CASSYPRSEQFF.